This T cell receptor beta chain was documented in a study of CD8+CD57+ T cells in acquired aplastic anemia (dated by TCRdb to the late 2010s). A note on the overall study: DNA extracted from sorted CD4+ and CD8+ cells had a mean of roughly 3 ug, with a range of about 0.2 to 30 ug. A CD8+CD57+ expansion meant a frequency higher than the mean frequency seen in healthy subjects. Summary of the overall study and its limitations: Roughly 30 CD8+ CDR3 sequences were found to be shared between patients and controls, but these sequences appeared to be highly expressed in patients and within the immunodominant clones of the patients. Patients and healthy controls showed no significant difference in CD8+ Simpson's diversity (P=0.060).

Expansion of CD8+CD57+ cells had been shown by flow cytometry in the patients chosen for sequencing. Severe acquired aplastic anemia was diagnosed in all patients according to International Study of Aplastic Anemia and Agranulocytosis and Camitta criteria. Patients had received no therapy at the time of blood sampling. TCR repertoires of sorted CD4+ and CD8+ blood T cells from severe aplastic anemia patients and healthy subjects were deep-sequenced in the study. Patients were enrolled in the USA under clinicaltrials.gov protocols 00001620, 01623167, 00001397, 00071045, 00081523 and 00961064. Ficoll-Paque density gradient centrifugation was used to isolate peripheral blood mononuclear cells. Before DNA extraction, CD4+ and CD8+ T cells were sorted with FACS or magnetic beads. This clonotype has more than one count but fewer than ten. Its recognized antigen is unknown. One base away there is no much larger clone; base qualities are not given.

TCR beta VDJ combination and CDR3 sequence profiling used genomic DNA as the template. An Illumina HiSeq 2000 was used for TCR repertoire sequencing. In the paper's pipeline: Repertoire assessment relied on Simpson's diversity index, CDR3 size and DJ length profiles, and TRBV/TRBJ rearrangement plots. Whichever DNA sequence was most abundant in the deep sequencing data was defined as the immunodominant clone. CDR3 amino acid sequences were screened for sharing across subjects and were compared with published repertoires and the VDJdb database. The public reads were quality trimmed at Q25 with fastp and then assembled into clones with MiXCR by TCRdb, keeping productive beta chains. Identical CDR3 proteins give one entry, which carries the most common genes and DNA. TCRdb, not the original authors, processed these V and J calls. The sample table shows approximately 220,000 distinct CDR3 sequences, and roughly 50% are seen once. Jointly, the top ten make up 15% to 20% of the sample.

Including cysteine and phenylalanine, the CDR3 has 15 amino acids. Left in the record is the CDR3 DNA by itself, 45 bases read in frame from the first base. Between the V and J ends, shortened by 10 bases and 11 bases respectively, the junction contains 27 bases. Looking up the germline V gene yields CDR1 SNHLY and CDR2 FYNNEI. Sequences were obtained from sorted CD4+, CD8+, or CD8+CD57+ T cells (not recorded which) from PBMCs. This clonotype was obtained from a human donor with aplastic anemia. The sequence links TRBV2 to TRBJ1-5, with a tentative D gene TRBD1 over 5 matching bases. The CDR3 protein is CAITGGRGTQETQHF. The bases read TGTGCCATCACAGGAGGGCGGGGGACTCAAGAGACCCAGCATTTT. The full variable domain, with segments outside the CDR3 supplied by the reference TRBV2 and TRBJ1-5 proteins, appears as EPEVTQTPSHQVTQMGQEVILRCVPISNHLYFYWYRQILGQKVEFLVSFYNNEISEKSEIFDDQFSVERPDGSNFTLKIRSTKLEDSAMYFCAITGGRGTQETQHFGDGTRLSIL.